This T cell receptor beta chain was recorded in a study of radiation and T cells in renal cell carcinoma. General study results and limits: Pretreatment tumor biopsies were lacking, so baseline clonotypes are unknown. From baseline, blood top tumor clonotypes peaked at 2 weeks post-radiation.

CDR3 length: 14 amino acids. Looked up from germline, CDR1 is LGHNA and CDR2 is YNFKEQ. Trimming removed 3 bases at V and 2 bases at J, with 11 bases between. This clone appeared once. Its antigen remains unknown. Time point defined: baseline pretreatment blood. The treatment denotes: 15 Gy SBRT to primary tumor, nephrectomy 4 weeks later. Blood was sampled at baseline, 2 weeks and 4 weeks after SBRT. TCRdb keeps only in-frame clones here, not all; method: immunoSEQ multiplex PCR. This sample has some 100,000 clones, with 70% to 85% found just once. V gene TRBV4-2 combines with J gene TRBJ2-7; possibly TRBD2 for D (5 bases). The TCR comes from a man aged 60 to 75 with renal cell carcinoma. The material was blood, obtained from a patient whose treatment included radiotherapy and nephrectomy. CDR3 coding DNA: TGTGCCAGCAGCCACACAATCGGGGCCTACGAGCAGTACTTC. It translates to CASSHTIGAYEQYF.